This T cell receptor (beta chain) was documented in a study of cytomegalovirus exposure and HLA in healthy donors. Notes on the study in general: Later analysis identified a missense DCLRE1C variant that was linked to TCR beta V- and J-gene trimming. A further, later analysis showed that HLA-associated TCR beta chains (compared with equally common others) were more clonally expanded. Previously analyzed data showed that most TCR beta V segments were productive at a frequency of about 87% or about 30%.

Primers included in the PCR were 60 Vbeta and 13 Jbeta primers. Method: immunoSEQ multiplex PCR; TCRdb's copy keeps in-frame clones and lacks some. This sample has 200,000 to 250,000 clones; approximately 88% occur once, and the top ten carry roughly 0.75%. The table lists this clone with a few counts. Antigen specificity is unknown. Material: PBMCs. This receptor was identified in a boy aged 2 to 9 in good health and CMV-seronegative.

CDR3 amino acids: CASSFPSREYEQYF. CDR3 nucleotide sequence: TGTGCCAGCAGCTTTCCTTCCAGGGAATACGAGCAGTACTTC. The chain couples TRBV5-6 to TRBJ2-7; D is possibly TRBD1 (5 bases). V lost 2 bases and J lost 4, with 13 bases in between. Looked up from germline, CDR1 is SGHDT and CDR2 is YYEEEE. The CDR3 is 14 residues long.